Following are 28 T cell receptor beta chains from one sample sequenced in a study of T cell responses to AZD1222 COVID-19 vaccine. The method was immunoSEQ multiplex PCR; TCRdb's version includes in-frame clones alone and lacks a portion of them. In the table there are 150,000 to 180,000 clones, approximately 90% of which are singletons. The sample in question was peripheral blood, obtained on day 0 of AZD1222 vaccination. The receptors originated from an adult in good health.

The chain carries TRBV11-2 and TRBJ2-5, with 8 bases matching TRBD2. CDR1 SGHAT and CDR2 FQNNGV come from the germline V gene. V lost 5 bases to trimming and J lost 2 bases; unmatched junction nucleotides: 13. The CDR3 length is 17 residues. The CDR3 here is CASSPRRSGGLQETQYF. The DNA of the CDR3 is TGTGCCAGCAGCCCCCGCAGAAGCGGGGGCCTTCAAGAGACCCAGTACTTC.

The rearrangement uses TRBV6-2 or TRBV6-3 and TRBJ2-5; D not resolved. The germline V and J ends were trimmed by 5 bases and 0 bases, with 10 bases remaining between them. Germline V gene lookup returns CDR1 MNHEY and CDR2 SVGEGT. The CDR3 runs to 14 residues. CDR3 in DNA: TGTGCCAGCAGTCACGGGTCGTACCAAGAGACCCAGTACTTC. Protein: CASSHGSYQETQYF.

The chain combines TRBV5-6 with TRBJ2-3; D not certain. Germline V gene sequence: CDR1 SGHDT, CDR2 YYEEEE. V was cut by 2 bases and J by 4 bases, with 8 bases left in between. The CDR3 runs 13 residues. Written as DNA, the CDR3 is TGTGCCAGCAGCTTAACTTTCCCAGATACGCAGTATTTT. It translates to CASSLTFPDTQYF.

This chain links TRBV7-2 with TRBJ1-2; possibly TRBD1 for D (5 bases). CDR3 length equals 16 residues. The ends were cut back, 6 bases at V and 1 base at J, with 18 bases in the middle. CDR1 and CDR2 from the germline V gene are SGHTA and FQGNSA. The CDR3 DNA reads TGTGCCAGCAGTAGTACGCCGGGGGGGTTTAACTATGGCTACACCTTC. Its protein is CASSSTPGGFNYGYTF.

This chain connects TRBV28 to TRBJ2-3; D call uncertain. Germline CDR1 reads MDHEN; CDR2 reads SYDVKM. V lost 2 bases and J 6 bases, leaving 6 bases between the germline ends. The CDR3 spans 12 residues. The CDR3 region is CASSLITDTQYF. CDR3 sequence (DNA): TGTGCCAGCAGTTTAATCACCGATACGCAGTATTTT.

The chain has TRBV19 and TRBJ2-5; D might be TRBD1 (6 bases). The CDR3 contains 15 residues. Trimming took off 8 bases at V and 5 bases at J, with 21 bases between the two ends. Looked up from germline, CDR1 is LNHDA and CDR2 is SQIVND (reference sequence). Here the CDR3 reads CASSYSGQPLETQYF. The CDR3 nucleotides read TGTGCCAGTTCCTATTCGGGACAACCCCTTGAGACCCAGTACTTC.

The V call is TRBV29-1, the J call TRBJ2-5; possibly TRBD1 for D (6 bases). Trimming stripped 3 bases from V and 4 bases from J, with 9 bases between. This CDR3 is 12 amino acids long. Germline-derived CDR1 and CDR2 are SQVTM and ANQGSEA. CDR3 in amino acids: CSVDQGGETQYF. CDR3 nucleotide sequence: TGCAGCGTTGATCAAGGGGGAGAGACCCAGTACTTC.

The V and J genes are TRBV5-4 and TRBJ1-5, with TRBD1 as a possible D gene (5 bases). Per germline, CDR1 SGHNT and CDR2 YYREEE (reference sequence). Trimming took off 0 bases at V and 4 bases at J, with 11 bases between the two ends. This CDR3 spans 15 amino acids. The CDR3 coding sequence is TGTGCCAGCAGCTTGGGTCTGGGGGGGAATCAGCCCCAGCATTTT. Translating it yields CASSLGLGGNQPQHF.

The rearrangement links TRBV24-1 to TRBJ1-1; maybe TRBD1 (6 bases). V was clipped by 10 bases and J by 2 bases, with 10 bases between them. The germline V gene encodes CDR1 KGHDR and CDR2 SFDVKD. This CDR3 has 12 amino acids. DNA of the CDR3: TGTGCCACAAAGGGGGGTAACACTGAAGCTTTCTTT. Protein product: CATKGGNTEAFF.

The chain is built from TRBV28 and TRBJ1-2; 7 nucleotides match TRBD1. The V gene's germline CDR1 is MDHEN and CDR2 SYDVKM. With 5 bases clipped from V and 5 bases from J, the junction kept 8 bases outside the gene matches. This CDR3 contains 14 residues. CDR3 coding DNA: TGTGCCAGCAGTCGGGACAGCGTTTGGTATGGCTACACCTTC. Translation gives CASSRDSVWYGYTF.

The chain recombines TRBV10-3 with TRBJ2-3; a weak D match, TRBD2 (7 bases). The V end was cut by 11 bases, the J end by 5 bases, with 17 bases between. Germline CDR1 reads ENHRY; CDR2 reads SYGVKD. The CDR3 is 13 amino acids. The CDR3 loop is CAHWGGAGDTQYF. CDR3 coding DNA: TGTGCCCATTGGGGGGGGGCAGGAGATACGCAGTATTTT.

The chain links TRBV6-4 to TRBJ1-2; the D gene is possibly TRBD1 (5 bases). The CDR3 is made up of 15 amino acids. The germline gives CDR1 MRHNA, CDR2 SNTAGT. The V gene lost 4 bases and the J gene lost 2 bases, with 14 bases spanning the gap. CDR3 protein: CASSAGPTGNYGYTF. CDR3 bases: TGTGCCAGCAGTGCGGGGCCAACAGGCAACTATGGCTACACCTTC.

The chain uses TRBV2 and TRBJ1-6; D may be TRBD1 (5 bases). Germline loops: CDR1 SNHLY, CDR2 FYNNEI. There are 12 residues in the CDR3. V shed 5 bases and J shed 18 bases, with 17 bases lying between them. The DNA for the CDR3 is TGTGCCAGCAGTTTGACAGACGGGAGACCCCACTTT. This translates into CASSLTDGRPHF.

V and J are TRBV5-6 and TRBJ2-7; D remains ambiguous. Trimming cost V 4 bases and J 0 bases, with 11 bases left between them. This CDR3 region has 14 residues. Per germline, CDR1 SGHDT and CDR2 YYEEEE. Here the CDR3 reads CASSRGQGSYEQYF. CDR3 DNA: TGTGCCAGCAGCCGCGGTCAAGGCTCCTACGAGCAGTACTTC.

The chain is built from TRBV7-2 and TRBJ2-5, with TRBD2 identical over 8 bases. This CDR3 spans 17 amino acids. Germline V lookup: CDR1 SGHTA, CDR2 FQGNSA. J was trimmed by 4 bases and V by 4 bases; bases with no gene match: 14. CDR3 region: CASSSQAYGGARETQYF. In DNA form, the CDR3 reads TGTGCCAGCAGCTCCCAGGCCTACGGGGGGGCCCGAGAGACCCAGTACTTC. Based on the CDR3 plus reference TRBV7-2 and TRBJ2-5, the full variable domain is GAGVSQSPSNKVTEKGKDVELRCDPISGHTALYWYRQSLGQGLEFLIYFQGNSAPDKSGLPSDRFSAERTGGSVSTLTIQRTQQEDSAVYLCASSSQAYGGARETQYFGPGTRLLVL.

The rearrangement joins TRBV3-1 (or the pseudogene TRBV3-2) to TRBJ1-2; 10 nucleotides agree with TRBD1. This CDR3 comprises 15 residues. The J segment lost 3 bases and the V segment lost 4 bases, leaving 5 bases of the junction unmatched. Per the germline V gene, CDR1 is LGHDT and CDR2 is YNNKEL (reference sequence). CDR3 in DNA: TGTGCCAGCAGCCCTGGGACAGGGGAAGACTATGGCTACACCTTC. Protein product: CASSPGTGEDYGYTF.

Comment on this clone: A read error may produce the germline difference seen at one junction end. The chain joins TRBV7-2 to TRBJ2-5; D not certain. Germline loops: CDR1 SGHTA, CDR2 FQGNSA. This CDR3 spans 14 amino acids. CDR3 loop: CASSIAGPQATQYF. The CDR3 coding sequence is TGTGCCAGCAGCATAGCCGGGCCCCAAGCAACCCAGTACTTC.

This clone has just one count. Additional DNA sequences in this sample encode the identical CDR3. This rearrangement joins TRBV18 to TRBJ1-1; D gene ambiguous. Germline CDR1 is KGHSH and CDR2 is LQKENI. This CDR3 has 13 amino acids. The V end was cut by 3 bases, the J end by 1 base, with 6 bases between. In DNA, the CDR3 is TGTGCCAGCTCACCTCAGAGGAACACTGAAGCTTTCTTT. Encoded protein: CASSPQRNTEAFF.

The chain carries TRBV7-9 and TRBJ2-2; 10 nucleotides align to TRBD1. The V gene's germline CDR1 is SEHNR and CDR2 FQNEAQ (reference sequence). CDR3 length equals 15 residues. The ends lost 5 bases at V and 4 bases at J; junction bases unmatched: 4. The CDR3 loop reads CASSAWTGGTGELFF. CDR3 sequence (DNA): TGTGCCAGCAGCGCTTGGACAGGGGGCACCGGGGAGCTGTTTTTT.

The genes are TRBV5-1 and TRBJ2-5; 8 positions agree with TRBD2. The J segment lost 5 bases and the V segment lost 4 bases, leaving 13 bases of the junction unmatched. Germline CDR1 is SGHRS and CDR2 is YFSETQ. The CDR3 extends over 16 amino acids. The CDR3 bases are TGCGCCAGCAGCGCGAGCGGGGGAGGATCTTGGGAGACCCAGTACTTC. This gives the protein CASSASGGGSWETQYF.

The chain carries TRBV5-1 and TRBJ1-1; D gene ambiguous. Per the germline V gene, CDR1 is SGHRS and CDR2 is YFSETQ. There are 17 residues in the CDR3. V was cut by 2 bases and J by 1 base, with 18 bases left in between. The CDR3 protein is CASSFGALARGNTEAFF. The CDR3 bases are TGCGCCAGCAGCTTTGGTGCACTTGCTAGAGGGAACACTGAAGCTTTCTTT.

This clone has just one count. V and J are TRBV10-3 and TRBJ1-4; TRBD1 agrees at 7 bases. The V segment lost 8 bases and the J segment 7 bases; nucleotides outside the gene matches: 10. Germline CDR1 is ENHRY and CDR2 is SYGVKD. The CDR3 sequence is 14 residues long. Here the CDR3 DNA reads TGTGCCATCGGGGAGCAGGGGGACGGTGAAAAACTGTTTTTT. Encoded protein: CAIGEQGDGEKLFF.

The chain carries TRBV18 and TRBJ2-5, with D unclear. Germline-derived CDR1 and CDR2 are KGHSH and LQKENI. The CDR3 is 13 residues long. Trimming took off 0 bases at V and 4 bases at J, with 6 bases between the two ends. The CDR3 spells CASSPPGPETQYF. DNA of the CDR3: TGTGCCAGCTCACCACCGGGTCCAGAGACCCAGTACTTC.

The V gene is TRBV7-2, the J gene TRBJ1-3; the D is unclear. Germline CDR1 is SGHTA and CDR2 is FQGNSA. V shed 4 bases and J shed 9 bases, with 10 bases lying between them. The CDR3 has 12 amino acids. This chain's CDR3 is CASSSPPGTIYF. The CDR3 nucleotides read TGTGCCAGCAGCTCCCCCCCAGGCACCATATATTTT.

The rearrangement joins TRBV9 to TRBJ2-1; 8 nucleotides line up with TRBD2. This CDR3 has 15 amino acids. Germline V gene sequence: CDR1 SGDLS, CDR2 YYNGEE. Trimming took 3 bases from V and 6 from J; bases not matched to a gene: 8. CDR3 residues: CASSGGGIGPNEQFF. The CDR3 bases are TGTGCCAGCAGCGGCGGGGGGATCGGCCCCAATGAGCAGTTCTTC.

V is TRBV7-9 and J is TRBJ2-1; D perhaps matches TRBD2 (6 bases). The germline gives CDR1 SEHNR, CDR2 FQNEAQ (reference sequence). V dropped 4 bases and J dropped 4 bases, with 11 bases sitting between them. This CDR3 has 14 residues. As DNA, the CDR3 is TGTGCCAGCAGCTCCTCCGGGACTTACAATGAGCAGTTCTTC. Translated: CASSSSGTYNEQFF.

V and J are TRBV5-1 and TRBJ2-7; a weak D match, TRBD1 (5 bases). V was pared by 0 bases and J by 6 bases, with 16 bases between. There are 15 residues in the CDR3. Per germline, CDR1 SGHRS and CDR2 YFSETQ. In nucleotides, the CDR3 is TGCGCCAGCAGCTTGGGCGGACCAAGACAGAGCGAGCAGTACTTC. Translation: CASSLGGPRQSEQYF. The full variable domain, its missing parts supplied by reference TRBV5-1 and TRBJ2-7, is KAGVTQTPRYLIKTRGQQVTLSCSPISGHRSVSWYQQTPGQGLQFLFEYFSETQRNKGNFPGRFSGRQFSNSRSEMNVSTLELGDSALYLCASSLGGPRQSEQYFGPGTRLTVT.

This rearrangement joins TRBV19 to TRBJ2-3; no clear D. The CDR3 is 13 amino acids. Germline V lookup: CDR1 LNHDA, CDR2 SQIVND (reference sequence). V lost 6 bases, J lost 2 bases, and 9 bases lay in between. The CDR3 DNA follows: TGTGCCAGTAGGATGACTGCCACAGATACGCAGTATTTT. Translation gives CASRMTATDTQYF.